Shown below are 12 T cell receptor beta chains from a single sample sequenced in a study of cytomegalovirus exposure and HLA in healthy donors. 13 Jbeta primers and 60 Vbeta primers were used for the PCR. Some clones are missing from TCRdb's copy, which holds only in-frame ones; the method was immunoSEQ multiplex PCR. The sample totals about 160,000 clones; its top ten clones hold approximately 2%. Material for sequencing was PBMCs. These receptors originate from a man between 25 and 39 years old in good health and CMV-seronegative.

The chain joins TRBV29-1 to TRBJ2-5; no clear D gene. The CDR3 is 15 amino acids. Deletions cut 0 bases from V and 5 bases from J, with 16 bases between. Germline assignment: CDR1 SQVTM and CDR2 ANQGSEA. CDR3 sequence: CSVEDLGRLEETQYF. The CDR3 nucleotides read TGCAGCGTTGAAGATCTGGGCAGGTTAGAGGAGACCCAGTACTTC.

This rearrangement joins TRBV29-1 to TRBJ2-3; D unclear. This CDR3 is 13 amino acids long. CDR1 is SQVTM and CDR2 is ANQGSEA in the germline V gene. Trimming took 2 bases from V and 0 from J, leaving 6 bases between them. The DNA for the CDR3 is TGCAGCGTTGAACAGGCCAGCACAGATACGCAGTATTTT. Amino acid sequence: CSVEQASTDTQYF.

V gene TRBV5-4 combines with J gene TRBJ2-1; maybe TRBD1 (6 bases). Looked up from germline, CDR1 is SGHNT and CDR2 is YYREEE (reference sequence). The CDR3 extends over 15 amino acids. Trimming pared 0 bases from V and 4 bases from J, leaving 11 bases between. The CDR3 sequence is CASSLEADSYNEQFF. CDR3 coding DNA: TGTGCCAGCAGCTTGGAGGCGGACAGTTACAATGAGCAGTTCTTC.

The V gene is TRBV10-2, the J gene TRBJ2-7, with 9 bases fitting TRBD2. Germline loops: CDR1 WSHSY, CDR2 SAAADI. CDR3 length: 15 amino acids. V dropped 3 bases and J dropped 6; count of bases not matched to a gene: 9. CDR3 in amino acids: CASSDPGLAGTEQYF. In nucleotides, the CDR3 is TGCGCCAGCAGTGATCCGGGGCTAGCGGGAACCGAGCAGTACTTC.

This chain connects TRBV5-5 to TRBJ1-2, with 7 bases matching TRBD1. This CDR3 is 15 amino acids long. Trimming took 1 base from V and 0 from J; bases not matched to a gene: 3. The germline gives CDR1 SGHKS, CDR2 YYEKEE (reference sequence). Here the CDR3 reads CASSLMGQPNYGYTF. The CDR3 DNA reads as TGTGCCAGCAGCTTGATGGGACAGCCTAACTATGGCTACACCTTC.

The chain combines TRBV5-1 with TRBJ1-4; TRBD1 agrees at 7 bases. J was trimmed by 4 bases and V by 3 bases; bases with no gene match: 12. Looked up from germline, CDR1 is SGHRS and CDR2 is YFSETQ. The CDR3 is made up of 17 amino acids. CDR3 sequence: CASSSTTGLDDNEKLFF. In DNA, the CDR3 is TGCGCCAGCAGCTCGACGACAGGGCTCGACGATAATGAAAAACTGTTTTTT.

The V and J genes are TRBV6-1 and TRBJ2-3; D may be TRBD1 (6 bases). CDR3 length: 14 residues. Trimming removed 6 bases at V and 6 bases at J, with 16 bases between. Germline-derived CDR1 and CDR2 are MNHNS and SASEGT. In nucleotides, the CDR3 is TGTGCCAGCAGCTCAGACAGGCAGGGGGATACGCAGTATTTT. It encodes CASSSDRQGDTQYF.

This chain uses TRBV29-1 with TRBJ2-2; TRBD2 is a possible D gene (5 bases). The CDR3 contains 15 residues. V lost 3 bases and J 1 base, leaving 12 bases between the germline ends. Germline loops: CDR1 SQVTM, CDR2 ANQGSEA. CDR3 coding DNA: TGCAGCGTTGAGCTTCCCCGGGGGAACACCGGGGAGCTGTTTTTT. It is translated as CSVELPRGNTGELFF.

On this clone itself: In the same sample, other DNA sequences code for this CDR3. This chain links TRBV18 with TRBJ1-2, with 7 bases matching TRBD1. V gave up 2 bases and J gave up 6 bases; unmatched junction bases: 6. CDR1 is KGHSH and CDR2 is LQKENI in the germline V gene. This CDR3 comprises 14 residues. In DNA, the CDR3 is TGTGCCAGCTCACCAACGACAGGGACGGATGGCTACACCTTC. It yields the protein CASSPTTGTDGYTF.

The chain combines TRBV19 with TRBJ1-1; TRBD1 is a possible D gene (5 bases). The V end lost 7 bases, the J end lost 1 base, and 13 bases lay between the germline ends. Germline assignment: CDR1 LNHDA and CDR2 SQIVND (reference sequence). The CDR3 consists of 14 residues. Here the CDR3 reads CASNAFGGNTEAFF. DNA for the CDR3: TGTGCCAGTAATGCCTTCGGGGGGAACACTGAAGCTTTCTTT.

V gene TRBV5-1 combines with J gene TRBJ2-1; 10 nucleotides agree with TRBD2. This CDR3 has 17 residues. From germline, CDR1 is SGHRS and CDR2 YFSETQ. The V segment lost 3 bases and the J segment 3 bases; nucleotides outside the gene matches: 9. Here the CDR3 reads CASSSSWVAGGYNEQFF. CDR3 coding DNA: TGCGCCAGCAGCTCCTCGTGGGTAGCGGGGGGCTACAATGAGCAGTTCTTC.

The chain is built from TRBV30 and TRBJ2-3; 7 bases are shared with TRBD1. Germline V gives CDR1 GTSNPN, CDR2 SVGIG (reference sequence). V lost 2 bases, J lost 3 bases, and 5 bases stayed unmatched. This CDR3 region has 14 residues. For the CDR3, the DNA is TGTGCCTGGAGTACAGGGGTGGATACAGATACGCAGTATTTT. Translating it yields CAWSTGVDTDTQYF.